The 25 T cell receptor beta chains below were found in one sample sequenced in a study of control samples from healthy donors and cancer patients. Assay used: immunoSEQ multiplex PCR; TCRdb lists only in-frame clones, some missing. This sample has tens of thousands of clones, with 90% to 95% found just once. Sequencing used blood. The source of these receptors is a man aged 45-65 years in good health.

This rearrangement joins TRBV24-1 to TRBJ1-5, with 7 nucleotides matching TRBD1. Trimming at V came to 6 bases and at J to 6 bases, leaving 7 bases not matched to a gene. CDR1 and CDR2 (germline): KGHDR, SFDVKD. The CDR3 covers 14 residues. The CDR3 spells CATSQTGAGQPQHF. CDR3 in DNA: TGTGCCACCAGTCAAACAGGGGCGGGTCAGCCCCAGCATTTT.

This chain uses TRBV24-1 with TRBJ2-2; D not resolved. Germline assignment: CDR1 KGHDR and CDR2 SFDVKD. The CDR3 runs to 16 residues. V was trimmed by 4 bases and J by 0 bases, leaving 11 bases between them. In nucleotides, the CDR3 is TGTGCCACCAGTGACGTCGGACCCTCGAACACCGGGGAGCTGTTTTTT. It encodes CATSDVGPSNTGELFF.

CDR3 loop: CASSVVGGAGNTIYF. The CDR3 DNA follows: TGTGCCAGCAGCGTAGTTGGAGGTGCTGGAAACACCATATATTTT. The V call is TRBV9, the J call TRBJ1-3; D not certain. The CDR3 length is 15 residues. Trimming left V 0 bases short and J 2 bases short, with 9 bases between. Per germline, CDR1 SGDLS and CDR2 YYNGEE.

A note on this clone: The identical CDR3 is also encoded by other nucleotide sequences in the sample. The CDR3 DNA reads as TGTGCCAGCAGCTTAGCGCGGGGCTATGGCTACACCTTC. This codes for CASSLARGYGYTF. J is TRBJ1-2 and V is TRBV7-9; D gene ambiguous. Trimming stripped 0 bases from V and 4 bases from J, with 6 bases between. This CDR3 is 13 amino acids long. Germline V lookup: CDR1 SEHNR, CDR2 FQNEAQ (reference sequence).

The chain has TRBV12-5 and TRBJ1-1; D not certain. Germline V gene data show CDR1 as LGHNT and CDR2 as FRNRAP. The CDR3 has 13 amino acids. V lost 7 bases to trimming and J lost 0 bases, with 9 bases between them. The CDR3 loop reads CASAPIMNTEAFF. The CDR3 nucleotides are TGTGCTAGTGCCCCTATAATGAACACTGAAGCTTTCTTT.

This clone was recorded once. The J gene is TRBJ1-2, the V gene TRBV6-1, with no clear D. The CDR3 is 14 amino acids. The V end was cut by 2 bases, the J end by 8 bases, with 15 bases between. CDR1 is MNHNS, CDR2 SASEGT, per germline. The CDR3 DNA reads as TGTGCCAGCAGTGAAAAGGACGGGCTTCGGGGCTACACCTTC. As protein: CASSEKDGLRGYTF.

The chain links TRBV6-6 to TRBJ1-1, with D unclear. Germline CDR1 and CDR2: MNHNY and SVGAGI (reference sequence). The CDR3 has 13 residues. Trimming left V 7 bases short and J 0 bases short, with 9 bases between. Written as DNA, the CDR3 is TGTGCCAGCATCCAACAGATGAACACTGAAGCTTTCTTT. Its protein product is CASIQQMNTEAFF.

This chain joins TRBV4-3 and TRBJ2-7; a weak D match, TRBD1 (5 bases). Trimming stripped 0 bases from V and 1 base from J, with 7 bases between. CDR3 length equals 14 residues. Germline V gives CDR1 LGHNA, CDR2 YSLEER. The CDR3 loop reads CASSQDTGSYEQYF. DNA for the CDR3: TGCGCCAGCAGCCAAGATACAGGTTCCTACGAGCAGTACTTC.

The chain couples TRBV5-1 to TRBJ2-1, with 9 nucleotides matching TRBD2. V lost 7 bases to trimming and J lost 5 bases; unmatched junction nucleotides: 10. Germline CDR1 is SGHRS and CDR2 is YFSETQ. CDR3 length: 15 amino acids. Written as DNA, the CDR3 is TGCGCCAGCGCCGAGACTAGCGGACTCCACAATGAGCAGTTCTTC. Translation gives CASAETSGLHNEQFF.

The J gene is TRBJ2-1, the V gene TRBV27, with 9 bases aligning to TRBD1. Per germline, CDR1 MNHEY and CDR2 SMNVEV (reference sequence). The CDR3 is 14 residues long. V lost 4 bases to trimming and J lost 15 bases; unmatched junction nucleotides: 13. The CDR3 spells CASSSISTGQGLFF. The DNA for the CDR3 is TGTGCCAGCAGTTCTATTTCCACGGGACAGGGCCTGTTCTTC.

This clone has only one observation. The chain joins TRBV3-1 (or the pseudogene TRBV3-2) to TRBJ1-2; the match to TRBD1 covers 10 bases. V shed 0 bases and J 5 bases; nucleotides not matched to a gene: 0. The CDR3 spans 14 residues. Germline V gene sequence: CDR1 LGHDT, CDR2 YNNKEL (reference sequence). DNA for the CDR3: TGTGCCAGCAGCCAAGAGGGACAGGGGTATGGCTACACCTTC. This translates into CASSQEGQGYGYTF.

This chain uses TRBV10-2 with TRBJ2-2; D remains unclear. The CDR3 is 11 residues long. Deletions cut 3 bases from V and 9 bases from J, with 5 bases between. Germline V gives CDR1 WSHSY, CDR2 SAAADI. CDR3 in amino acids: CASSEVRELFF. The CDR3, as DNA: TGCGCCAGCAGTGAAGTGAGGGAGCTGTTTTTT.

The rearrangement uses TRBV6-5 and TRBJ1-2; D remains unclear. Trimming pared 6 bases from V and 4 bases from J, leaving 15 bases between. From germline, CDR1 is MNHEY and CDR2 SVGAGI. The CDR3 has 14 residues. For the CDR3, the DNA is TGTGCCAGCAGCCCCGGCTTGGGCGCCTATGGCTACACCTTC. Protein: CASSPGLGAYGYTF.

The CDR3 DNA is TGCGCCAGCAGCCTAAGGGTTTCTCCCCGTAACACCGGGGAGCTGTTTTTT. Its translation is CASSLRVSPRNTGELFF. The chain recombines TRBV4-3 with TRBJ2-2; D unresolved. CDR1 is LGHNA, CDR2 YSLEER, per germline. CDR3 length equals 17 residues. V lost 4 bases to trimming and J lost 2 bases, with 17 bases between them.

The rearrangement links TRBV5-1 to TRBJ1-5; D is unclear. With 4 bases removed from V and 10 bases from J, the gap between germline ends came to 15 bases. Looked up from germline, CDR1 is SGHRS and CDR2 is YFSETQ. This CDR3 spans 13 amino acids. The CDR3 here is CASSPQGLLPQHF. CDR3 DNA sequence: TGCGCCAGCAGCCCCCAAGGCCTTTTACCCCAGCATTTT. Full variable domain (outside the CDR3, taken from reference TRBV5-1 and TRBJ1-5): KAGVTQTPRYLIKTRGQQVTLSCSPISGHRSVSWYQQTPGQGLQFLFEYFSETQRNKGNFPGRFSGRQFSNSRSEMNVSTLELGDSALYLCASSPQGLLPQHFGDGTRLSIL.

The CDR3: CASSYSNWGHEQFF. In DNA, the CDR3 is TGTGCCAGCAGTTACTCGAACTGGGGCCATGAGCAGTTCTTC. The chain couples TRBV6-2 or TRBV6-3 to TRBJ2-1, with a tentative D call TRBD1 (5 bases). CDR1 and CDR2 (germline): MNHEY, SVGEGT. The CDR3 is made up of 14 amino acids. Trimming cost V 0 bases and J 8 bases, with 11 bases left between them.

The chain has TRBV4-1 and TRBJ1-3, with 7 bases aligning to TRBD1. Per germline, CDR1 MGHRA and CDR2 YSYEKL. The V and J ends lost 0 bases and 4 bases, in that order; junction bases with no gene match: 12. The CDR3 sequence is 18 residues long. The CDR3 here is CASSQEGGDSSTGNTIYF. CDR3 bases: TGCGCCAGCAGCCAAGAAGGGGGGGACAGTTCGACGGGAAACACCATATATTTT.

V usage is TRBV30 and J usage is TRBJ1-3, with D perhaps matching TRBD1 (6 bases). The V gene's germline CDR1 is GTSNPN and CDR2 SVGIG (reference sequence). V gave up 3 bases and J gave up 0 bases, with 12 bases separating them. CDR3 length: 15 residues. The CDR3 DNA reads TGTGCCTGGAGCGGACAGTTTCTCTCTGGAAACACCATATATTTT. It yields the protein CAWSGQFLSGNTIYF.

V is TRBV6-2 or TRBV6-3 and J is TRBJ2-5; no definite D call. The CDR3 is 14 amino acids. Trimming cost V 6 bases and J 5 bases, with 16 bases left between them. CDR1 MNHEY and CDR2 SVGEGT come from the germline V gene. As DNA, the CDR3 is TGTGCCAGCAGCTCACGAGCTTACTTCGAGACCCAGTACTTC. Its translation: CASSSRAYFETQYF.

This CDR3 is CATRDRGTEKLFF. The CDR3 coding sequence is TGTGCCACCAGGGACAGGGGGACTGAAAAACTGTTTTTT. This chain uses TRBV6-5 with TRBJ1-4; 11 bases are a match to TRBD1. The CDR3 consists of 13 residues. V shed 10 bases, J shed 7 bases, and the junction held 5 bases outside the gene matches. Germline V gene lookup returns CDR1 MNHEY and CDR2 SVGAGI.

This clone was observed a single time. The chain employs TRBV12-3 or TRBV12-4 and TRBJ2-2; the D call may be TRBD1 or TRBD2 (5 bases each). This CDR3 is 12 amino acids long. Trimming removed 3 bases from V and 8 bases from J, with 7 bases in between. This chain's CDR3 is CASSFGGGELFF. The CDR3, as DNA: TGTGCCAGCAGTTTTGGGGGTGGGGAGCTGTTTTTT.

The rearrangement links TRBV19 to TRBJ1-1; 7 positions match TRBD1. With 7 bases clipped from V and 6 bases from J, the junction kept 11 bases outside the gene matches. The length of the CDR3 is 14 residues. In germline, CDR1 is LNHDA, CDR2 SQIVND (reference sequence). The CDR3 reads CASKRTQGKPEAFF. CDR3 bases: TGTGCCAGTAAGCGCACACAGGGGAAGCCTGAAGCTTTCTTT.

V is TRBV5-1 and J is TRBJ1-6, with D possibly being TRBD1 (5 bases). The CDR3 extends over 13 amino acids. V was trimmed by 6 bases and J by 7 bases, leaving 11 bases between them. Germline CDR1 is SGHRS and CDR2 is YFSETQ. The CDR3 coding sequence is TGCGCCAGCATGGGAGGGGAGAATTCACCCCTCCACTTT. This translates into CASMGGENSPLHF. The full variable domain, with the rest looked up from reference TRBV5-1 and TRBJ1-6, is KAGVTQTPRYLIKTRGQQVTLSCSPISGHRSVSWYQQTPGQGLQFLFEYFSETQRNKGNFPGRFSGRQFSNSRSEMNVSTLELGDSALYLCASMGGENSPLHFGNGTRLTVT.

The gene calls are TRBV5-1 and TRBJ1-1; no clear D. With 0 bases removed from V and 6 bases from J, the gap between germline ends came to 15 bases. Germline assignment: CDR1 SGHRS and CDR2 YFSETQ. CDR3 length: 15 amino acids. CDR3 nucleotides: TGCGCCAGCAGCTTGGGATGGGGTACCTCTCCTGAAGCTTTCTTT. Its protein is CASSLGWGTSPEAFF.

The sample holds one count of this clone. This sequence joins TRBV2 and TRBJ1-6; D is unclear. CDR1 and CDR2 from the germline V gene are SNHLY and FYNNEI. The CDR3 extends over 14 amino acids. V was cut by 2 bases and J by 8 bases, with 10 bases left in between. The CDR3 DNA sequence: TGTGCCAGCAGTGAATGGGGTCGGCATTCACCCCTCCACTTT. Protein: CASSEWGRHSPLHF. Combining the CDR3 with reference TRBV2 and TRBJ1-6 gives the whole variable domain EPEVTQTPSHQVTQMGQEVILRCVPISNHLYFYWYRQILGQKVEFLVSFYNNEISEKSEIFDDQFSVERPDGSNFTLKIRSTKLEDSAMYFCASSEWGRHSPLHFGNGTRLTVT.